This T cell receptor (beta chain) was captured in a study of blood T cell repertoires in COVID-19. About the study: Researchers got acute and convalescent COVID-19 samples from the United States, Italy and Spain. PBMCs, B-cell-depleted T cells, or T cells were the source of the cDNA or gDNA that made up the material.

With 5 bases removed from V and 5 bases from J, the gap between germline ends came to 10 bases. CDR3 length: 13 residues. Germline loops: CDR1 SGHTA, CDR2 FQGNSA. Original processing notes: Scientists estimated how many nucleated cells there were by amplifying reference gene primers. Profiling relied on immunoSEQ multiplex PCR, and the TCRdb table lists in-frame clones only, not all of them. The V and J calls and clone size come from that table; D and trimming were worked out from the DNA. The sample contains under 250,000 clones, 70% to 85% of which appear only once. Sequencing input: peripheral blood. This receptor was identified in a man between 45 and 60 years old with active or convalescent COVID-19. The V gene is TRBV7-2, the J gene TRBJ2-1; possible D gene TRBD1, 6 bases. CDR3 protein: CASSLDRHNEQFF. CDR3 DNA: TGTGCCAGCAGCCTAGACAGGCACAATGAGCAGTTCTTC.